The rows below give T cell receptor beta chains drawn from one sample of a study of blood T cell repertoires in COVID-19. Measured with immunoSEQ multiplex PCR; TCRdb has only the in-frame clones, and not every one. The sample includes tens of thousands of clones, 70% to 90% of them seen just once. Sequenced material: peripheral blood. Receptors were obtained from an elderly man with acute or convalescent COVID-19. The conserved cysteine and the conserved F or W are not part of the CDR3 here.

j_gene: TRBJ1-5
v_gene: TRBV27
len: 12
CDR3aa: ASMRQGGNQPQH

j_gene: TRBJ2-2
v_gene: TRBV7-9
len: 12
CDR3aa: ASSLGGDAGELF

j_gene: TRBJ1-1
v_gene: TRBV18
len: 12
CDR3aa: ASSPPVRVNEAF

j_gene: TRBJ1-1
v_gene: TRBV19
len: 11
CDR3aa: ASSIGPGQAAF

j_gene: TRBJ1-4
v_gene: TRBV30
len: 12
CDR3aa: AWRGNRGQEKLF

j_gene: TRBJ2-1
v_gene: TRBV20-1
len: 13
CDR3aa: SASDSGGSYNEQF

j_gene: TRBJ1-1
v_gene: TRBV5-1
len: 12
CDR3aa: ASSFTGENTEAF

j_gene: TRBJ2-3
v_gene: TRBV5-1
len: 13
CDR3aa: ASSWVGGPEDTQY

j_gene: TRBJ2-5
v_gene: TRBV4-1
len: 12
CDR3aa: ASSQRGGQETQY

j_gene: TRBJ2-1
v_gene: TRBV29-1
len: 13
CDR3aa: SGTPQGTGVHEQF

j_gene: TRBJ2-6
v_gene: TRBV3-1/TRBV3-2
len: 14
CDR3aa: ASSQVQGSGANVLT

j_gene: TRBJ1-4
v_gene: TRBV5-1
len: 13
CDR3aa: ASSIRTGASGKLF